The clone carrying this T cell receptor (beta chain) was seen a single time. Its antigen is not identified. The V gene's germline CDR1 is LNHDA and CDR2 SQIVND (reference sequence). The CDR3 consists of 14 residues. V was pared by 6 bases and J by 7 bases, with 9 bases of the junction left unmatched. This specimen comes from a study of cytomegalovirus exposure and HLA in healthy donors. Study-wide context: In a previous analysis, 100 million to 140 million unique TCR beta sequences were found from some 180 million T cells. Findings and limits, study-wide: The CMV antigen specificity of a few CMV-associated chains was confirmed through in vitro analysis. Fewer N-insertions than the roughly 630-donor mean were reportedly shown by an Asian-associated ancestry cluster in a later analysis.

Researchers ran the PCR with 60 Vbeta and 13 Jbeta primers. Produced via immunoSEQ multiplex PCR; TCRdb's table is partial and in-frame only. The sample lists roughly 180,000 clones, more than 65% occurring once. The clonotype originates from a man aged 25 to 40 in good health and CMV-seronegative. What was sequenced was PBMCs. The V gene is TRBV19, the J gene TRBJ2-1; TRBD2 matches at 7 bases. CDR3 amino acids: CASRSERETNEQFF. The CDR3 coding sequence is TGTGCCAGTAGGTCCGAGCGGGAAACAAATGAGCAGTTCTTC.